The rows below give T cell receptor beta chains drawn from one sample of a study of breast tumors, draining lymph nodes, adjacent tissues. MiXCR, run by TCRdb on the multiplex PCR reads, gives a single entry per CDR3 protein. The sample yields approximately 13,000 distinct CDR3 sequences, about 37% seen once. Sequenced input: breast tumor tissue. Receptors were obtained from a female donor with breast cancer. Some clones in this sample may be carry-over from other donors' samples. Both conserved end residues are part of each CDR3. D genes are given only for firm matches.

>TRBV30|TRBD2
CAWRGYLRTSGRNIQYF
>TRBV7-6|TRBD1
CASSRTGAISGANVLTF
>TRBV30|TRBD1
CASPDRNSNYGYTF
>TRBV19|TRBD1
CASSYTGTGNYEQYF
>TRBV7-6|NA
CASSLDEVAYEQYF
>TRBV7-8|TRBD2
CASSGASGGRDKQIF
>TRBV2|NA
CASGYSEPSSYNEQFF
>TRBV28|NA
CASSFGGVDGYTF
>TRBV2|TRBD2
CASTLSGGANTGELFF
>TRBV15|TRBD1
CATSPQGAYQETQYF
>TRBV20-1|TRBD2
CSAIGMTSGGGEQFF
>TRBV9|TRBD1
CASSVNPGQYYEQYF
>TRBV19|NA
CASTPIRGSAEAFF
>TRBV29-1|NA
CSAILAGADTQYF
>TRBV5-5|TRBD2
CASSLEASGGYEQYF
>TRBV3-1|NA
CASRSQSSNEQFF
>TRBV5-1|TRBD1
CASRQGQGDTGELFF
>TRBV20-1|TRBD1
CSARGGWGTGANNEQFF
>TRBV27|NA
CASSDQGPYEQYF
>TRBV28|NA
CASSSRQALGLGYTF
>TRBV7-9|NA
CASSSDSFYGYTF
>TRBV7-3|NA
CASSSTTGGEQFF
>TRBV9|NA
CASSVGTTGNQPQHF
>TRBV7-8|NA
CASSLDSTYNEQFF
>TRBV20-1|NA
CSARDVRERAFF
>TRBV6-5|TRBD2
CASSPIAGGTNEQFF
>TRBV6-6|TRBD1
CASRVEQGARFGYGYTF
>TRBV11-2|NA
CASSLAFRDTQYF
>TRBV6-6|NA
CASIRQTNSPLHF
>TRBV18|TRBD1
CASSPRDRDKNIQYF
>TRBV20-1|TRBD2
CSANLAGGNNEQFF
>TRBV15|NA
CATGTGIYEQYF
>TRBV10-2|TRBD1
CASGDRGSDEQFF
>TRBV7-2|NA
CASSFNTGELFF
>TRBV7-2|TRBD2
CASSLDQGGETQYF
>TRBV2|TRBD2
CASSYGLAVEADTQYF
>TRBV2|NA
CASSERRSSYNSPLRF
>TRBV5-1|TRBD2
CASSSDGGIYEQYF
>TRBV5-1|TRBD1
CASSWTGAYEQYF
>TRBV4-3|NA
CASSQGHQPEVLINYGYTF
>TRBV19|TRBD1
CASSIPGQNYGYTF
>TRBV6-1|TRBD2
CASSETGGSSYEQYF
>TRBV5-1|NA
CASSLQTESYEQYF
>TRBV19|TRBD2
CAGSISWSGGSSYNEQFF
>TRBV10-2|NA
CAGTGWENTGELVF
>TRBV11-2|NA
CTGSSDRQTYEQYF
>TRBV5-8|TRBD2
CASSGGGATANNEQFF
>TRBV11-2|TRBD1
CASRLQGARNTIYF
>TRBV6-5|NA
CASSYSNGDEQFF
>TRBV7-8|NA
CASSLGTYEQYF
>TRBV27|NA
CTNSLIEGETQYF
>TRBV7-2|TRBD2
CASSLTSGGDDEQFF
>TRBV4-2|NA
CASRNRDTGELFF
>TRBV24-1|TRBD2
CATSDLPAGGSGSYNEQFF
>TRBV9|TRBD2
CASSVWASGTHYNEQFF
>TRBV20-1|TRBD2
CSAQTPRGGKETQYF
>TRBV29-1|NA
CSGLGDSGEQFF
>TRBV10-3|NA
CAISQGRDTGELLF